The source of this T cell receptor (beta chain) is a study of technical replicates of blood from several donors. Sequencing used immunoSEQ multiplex PCR; TCRdb keeps in-frame clones, though not all of them. The table includes about 80,000 clones, roughly 98% detected once. Germline assignment: CDR1 MNHNS and CDR2 SASEGT. V lost 3 bases and J 7 bases, leaving 12 bases between the germline ends. The CDR3 runs to 13 residues. The source material was T cells isolated from PBMCs. This receptor was taken from a human donor in good health. The V and J genes are TRBV6-1 and TRBJ1-2, with D maybe TRBD1 (6 bases). DNA for the CDR3: TGTGCCAGCAGTGAGGACAGATCCGGTGGCTACACCTTC. This encodes CASSEDRSGGYTF.